This is a list of T cell receptor beta chains from one sample in a study of blood T cell repertoires in COVID-19. Assay: immunoSEQ multiplex PCR; the TCRdb copy retains only in-frame clones and omits some. The table records about 78,000 clones, 90% of them present only once. The sample comprised peripheral blood. The receptor set was obtained from a woman at least 80 years old with active or convalescent COVID-19. Each CDR3 is given with its conserved first and last residue. The D gene is left open where the match is weak. Size values are once, few and many counts, or a class for expanded clones, and some rows have none.

cdr3_nt cdr3_aa clone_size j_call v_call d_call
TGTGCCACCAGTGTATCAGGGGCCAACACAGATACGCAGTATTTT CATSVSGANTDTQYF NA TRBJ2-3 TRBV24-1 NA
TGCAGCGTGACTCCGGGACAGGGAAATGAAAAACTGTTTTTT CSVTPGQGNEKLFF NA TRBJ1-4 TRBV29-1 TRBD1
TGTGCCAGCGTGGACGGGGGAGCGGGCAATCAGCCCCAGCATTTT CASVDGGAGNQPQHF NA TRBJ1-5 TRBV28 NA
TGCGCCAGCAGCCAAGGACAGGGTGTAGATACGCAGTATTTT CASSQGQGVDTQYF NA TRBJ2-3 TRBV4-3 TRBD1
TGTGCCAGCAGGGGACAGGGAGGCACTGAAGCTTTCTTT CASRGQGGTEAFF NA TRBJ1-1 TRBV6-5 TRBD1
TGCAGCGTTCAGGGCAGCTTGAACACTGAAGCTTTCTTT CSVQGSLNTEAFF NA TRBJ1-1 TRBV29-1 NA
TGTGCCAGCAGATCGCCCGGGACAGGTAATCCCCCGCAGTTCTTC CASRSPGTGNPPQFF once TRBJ2-1 TRBV11-2 TRBD1
TGCGCCAGCCTGCCGGGAACAGAAACAGATACGCAGTATTTT CASLPGTETDTQYF NA TRBJ2-3 TRBV5-1 NA
TGTGCCAGCAGTGAGGAGGTCGGAAACACCATATATTTT CASSEEVGNTIYF NA TRBJ1-3 TRBV2 NA
TGTGCCAGCAGCCCCACAACTAGCGGGGGGAACACAGATACGCAGTATTTT CASSPTTSGGNTDTQYF NA TRBJ2-3 TRBV9 TRBD2
TGTGCCAGTAGTATGGGGGGGCGCTCTGGGGCCAACGTCCTGACTTTC CASSMGGRSGANVLTF NA TRBJ2-6 TRBV19 NA
TGTGCCAGCAGCGACAGGGTGAACACTGAAGCTTTCTTT CASSDRVNTEAFF NA TRBJ1-1 TRBV6-5 TRBD1
TGTGCCAGCAGGAACCATGGCAGCTATGGCTACACCTTC CASRNHGSYGYTF NA TRBJ1-2 TRBV6-5 NA
TGTGCCAGCAGTTCGGGACAGGGGCCCTACGAGCAGTACTTC CASSSGQGPYEQYF NA TRBJ2-7 TRBV28 TRBD1
TGTGCCAGTAGTCGGACAGGGACCTACGAGCAGTACTTC CASSRTGTYEQYF NA TRBJ2-7 TRBV19 TRBD1
TGTGCCAGCAGTGATCGCGTTTTGCCCGTTTCGGAGCAGTACTTC CASSDRVLPVSEQYF NA TRBJ2-7 TRBV6-1 NA
TGTGCCAGCAGCGCCATGGGGCCGGGCACTGAAGCTTTCTTT CASSAMGPGTEAFF NA TRBJ1-1 TRBV16 NA
TGCGCCAGCAGCGACCTCCAGGGAAGTGGCTACACCTTC CASSDLQGSGYTF NA TRBJ1-2 TRBV10-2 NA
TGTGCCAGCAGCTTAGAAGCCCCGGGTGCGGCGTCCACAGATACGCAGTATTTT CASSLEAPGAASTDTQYF NA TRBJ2-3 TRBV11-2 NA
TGTGCCAGCAGTTCGGGACAGGGAGGGGAAAAACTGTTTTTT CASSSGQGGEKLFF NA TRBJ1-4 TRBV28 TRBD1
TGTGCCAGCAGTGAGGAAAGCGCCGAGTTTTCCTATAATTCACCCCTCCACTTT CASSEESAEFSYNSPLHF NA TRBJ1-6 TRBV2 NA
TGTGCCACCAGTGAAACCGGACTAGCGGGGGGTGAGCAGTTCTTC CATSETGLAGGEQFF NA TRBJ2-1 TRBV24-1 TRBD2
TGTGCCAGCAGTTTATCGTACAGGCGGAACACCGGGGAGCTGTTTTTT CASSLSYRRNTGELFF NA TRBJ2-2 TRBV27 NA
TGTGCCAGTAGTATGGCAAGGGGCTCCGACTCCTACGAGCAGTACTTC CASSMARGSDSYEQYF NA TRBJ2-7 TRBV19 NA
TGTGCCAGCAGCTACACGGGACAGGGCGAGACCCAGTACTTC CASSYTGQGETQYF NA TRBJ2-5 TRBV7-3 TRBD1
TGTGCCAGCAGTTTAAAATACAGCCGCTCCTACGAGCAGTACTTC CASSLKYSRSYEQYF NA TRBJ2-7 TRBV28 NA
TGTGCCAGCTCACTTTCGGGGACTAGCGGGGTCGCCTACAATGAGCAGTTCTTC CASSLSGTSGVAYNEQFF NA TRBJ2-1 TRBV18 TRBD2
TGTGCCAAAAAACTGTTGGGCGACACTGAAGCTTTCTTT CAKKLLGDTEAFF once TRBJ1-1 TRBV2 NA
TGTGCCAGCAGTGAGTTACAGGGTATCTATGGCTACACCTTC CASSELQGIYGYTF once TRBJ1-2 TRBV2 NA
TGCAGCGCTACGACAGGCCCAAGAAACACCATATATTTT CSATTGPRNTIYF NA TRBJ1-3 TRBV29-1 NA
TGCGCCAGCAGCCAAGATCTTCGAAGCGACGGGGAGCTGTTTTTT CASSQDLRSDGELFF NA TRBJ2-2 TRBV4-3 NA
TGTGCCAGCAGCTTTTTCGGACAGGAGAACACTGAAGCTTTCTTT CASSFFGQENTEAFF NA TRBJ1-1 TRBV5-5 TRBD1
TGTGCCTGCCGACTACAGGGAATAAGCAATCAGCCCCAGCATTTT CACRLQGISNQPQHF NA TRBJ1-5 TRBV28 NA